The clone carrying this T cell receptor beta chain was counted only a few times. Its antigen is still unknown. The germline gives CDR1 SGHAT, CDR2 FQNNGV. The length of the CDR3 is 16 residues. V was shortened by 4 bases and J by 0 bases, with 15 bases between the two germline ends. TCRbeta library preparation incorporated unique molecular identifiers. TCRdb processed the PCR reads anew with MiXCR; each CDR3 protein has one entry. This sample has a few hundred thousand distinct CDR3 sequences, with over 9.5% found just once. The data were obtained in a study of T-cell reconstitution after alpha-beta-depleted transplantation in children. Whole-study findings and limits: At one year after transplant, newly produced T cells mostly accounted for T-cell counts and diversity. Recipient T cells and thymic progenitors that survived gave rise to the high TCRbeta diversity observed at day 60 in some patients. The study reportedly traced alpha-beta T cells about two months after transplant to several hundred expanded graft clones.

The clonotype was recovered from a boy younger than two with acute myeloid leukemia, due to receive a stem cell transplant. The material sequenced was PBMCs, taken before TCRalphabeta/CD19-depleted stem cell transplant. The chain links TRBV11-2 to TRBJ2-5; D ambiguous. The CDR3 region has the DNA TGTGCCAGCAGCTCCCCTGCAGCGAGGTACCAAGAGACCCAGTACTTC. Protein sequence: CASSSPAARYQETQYF.